Below, 32 T cell receptor beta chains from the same sample are listed, as sequenced in a study of siplizumab effects on memory and regulatory T cells. TCRdb keeps only in-frame clones here, not all; method: immunoSEQ multiplex PCR. Found here are some 120,000 clones, about 94% of them singletons; the top ten hold roughly 1.8%. Material for sequencing was non-Treg CD4+ T cells sorted from blood. The receptor source for this set is a human donor in good health.

The CDR3 sequence is CASSPSGGSTDTQYF. In DNA form, the CDR3 reads TGTGCCAGCAGTCCCAGCGGAGGCAGCACAGATACGCAGTATTTT. The J gene is TRBJ2-3, the V gene TRBV2, with D perhaps TRBD2 (5 bases). There are 15 residues in the CDR3. V shed 5 bases and J shed 0 bases, with 12 bases lying between them. Germline V gene sequence: CDR1 SNHLY, CDR2 FYNNEI.

This chain connects TRBV6-6 to TRBJ2-7; no definite D call. The V and J ends lost 2 bases and 5 bases respectively, with 13 bases between them. CDR1 and CDR2 from the germline V gene are MNHNY and SVGAGI (reference sequence). This CDR3 has 14 residues. CDR3 in DNA: TGTGCCAGCAGTTACACAGTAGCAGGCGACGAGCAGTACTTC. As protein: CASSYTVAGDEQYF.

The chain couples TRBV5-5 to TRBJ1-4, with a weak D call TRBD1 (6 bases). V was clipped by 5 bases and J by 8 bases, with 19 bases between them. The germline V gene encodes CDR1 SGHKS and CDR2 YYEKEE (reference sequence). The CDR3 loop spans 15 amino acids. CDR3 residues: CASSLQGQGREKLFF. DNA of the CDR3: TGTGCCAGCAGTCTGCAGGGGCAGGGAAGAGAAAAACTGTTTTTT. The full variable domain, completed using reference TRBV5-5 and TRBJ1-4, is DAGVTQSPTHLIKTRGQQVTLRCSPISGHKSVSWYQQVLGQGPQFIFQYYEKEERGRGNFPDRFSARQFPNYSSELNVNALLLGDSALYLCASSLQGQGREKLFFGSGTQLSVL.

The chain combines TRBV2 with TRBJ2-3; no definite D call. Germline V gives CDR1 SNHLY, CDR2 FYNNEI. Trimming left V 6 bases short and J 8 bases short, with 6 bases between. CDR3 length equals 10 residues. CDR3 in amino acids: CASRERTQYF. CDR3 nucleotides: TGTGCCAGCAGGGAGCGTACGCAGTATTTT. The full variable domain, with the rest looked up from reference TRBV2 and TRBJ2-3, is EPEVTQTPSHQVTQMGQEVILRCVPISNHLYFYWYRQILGQKVEFLVSFYNNEISEKSEIFDDQFSVERPDGSNFTLKIRSTKLEDSAMYFCASRERTQYFGPGTRLTVL.

Notes on this clone: An end of the junction differs from the germline gene, which may be a read error. This sequence joins TRBV19 and TRBJ2-4, with 10 positions matching TRBD1. This CDR3 contains 11 residues. Germline V gives CDR1 LNHDA, CDR2 SQIVND (reference sequence). The chain's CDR3 is CASSIGTGVFF. CDR3 in DNA: TGTGCCAGTAGTATTGGGACAGGGGTTTTCTTC.

The chain links TRBV13 to TRBJ2-3; 10 nucleotides agree with TRBD2. From germline, CDR1 is PRHDT and CDR2 FYEKMQ (reference sequence). The CDR3 sequence is 17 residues long. V was clipped by 5 bases and J by 1 base; unmatched bases: 9. CDR3 in DNA: TGTGCCAGCAGCCCAAAATTAGCGGGGGGCGGCACAGATACGCAGTATTTT. Translating it yields CASSPKLAGGGTDTQYF.

The chain carries TRBV5-4 and TRBJ1-1, with D uncertain. Germline-derived CDR1 and CDR2 are SGHNT and YYREEE (reference sequence). Trimming took 6 bases from V and 1 from J, leaving 13 bases between them. The CDR3 totals 14 residues. CDR3: CASNLRAGNTEAFF. The CDR3 nucleotides read TGTGCCAGCAACCTCAGAGCGGGGAACACTGAAGCTTTCTTT.

The chain employs TRBV6-6 and TRBJ1-2; D uncertain. This CDR3 has 15 amino acids. The germline V and J ends were trimmed by 0 bases and 0 bases, with 8 bases remaining between them. Germline V CDR1 and CDR2: MNHNY, SVGAGI (reference sequence). For the CDR3, the DNA is TGTGCCAGCAGTTACTCTCAGTTCGCTAACTATGGCTACACCTTC. Residues: CASSYSQFANYGYTF.

V gene TRBV7-8 combines with J gene TRBJ1-4; D gene unclear. Trimming took 5 bases from V and 8 from J, leaving 9 bases between them. CDR3 length: 12 amino acids. Germline CDR1 is SGHVS and CDR2 is FQNEAQ. In DNA, the CDR3 is TGTGCCAGCAGCCCGCGTTTCGAAAAACTGTTTTTT. Its protein product is CASSPRFEKLFF.

The chain uses TRBV10-2 and TRBJ1-6; no reliable D call. The CDR3 loop spans 16 amino acids. Germline V gene sequence: CDR1 WSHSY, CDR2 SAAADI. The V and J ends lost 4 bases and 6 bases respectively, with 16 bases between them. The CDR3 region has the DNA TGCGCCAGCAGTGGTTCCTCAAGCGGACTTAATTCACCCCTCCACTTT. Translating gives CASSGSSSGLNSPLHF.

The rearrangement joins TRBV6-6 to TRBJ1-1; D remains ambiguous. CDR3 length: 11 residues. Deletions cut 4 bases from V and 7 bases from J, with 7 bases between. Germline V gene data show CDR1 as MNHNY and CDR2 as SVGAGI (reference sequence). CDR3 DNA sequence: TGTGCCAGCAGTTCTGGGGTTGAAGCTTTCTTT. Translating it yields CASSSGVEAFF.

The rearrangement joins TRBV30 to TRBJ2-3, with D hard to call. CDR1 and CDR2 from the germline V gene are GTSNPN and SVGIG (reference sequence). V lost 0 bases and J 1 base, leaving 2 bases between the germline ends. The CDR3 runs to 12 residues. Written as DNA, the CDR3 is TGTGCCTGGAGTGTGGGCACAGATACGCAGTATTTT. This translates into CAWSVGTDTQYF.

V is TRBV5-5 and J is TRBJ1-1; TRBD1 is a possible D gene (5 bases). V lost 5 bases to trimming and J lost 1 base, with 12 bases between them. Per the germline V gene, CDR1 is SGHKS and CDR2 is YYEKEE (reference sequence). The CDR3 totals 14 residues. The CDR3: CASRRDSPNTEAFF. DNA of the CDR3: TGTGCCAGCAGACGTGACAGCCCGAACACTGAAGCTTTCTTT.

The rearrangement uses TRBV18 and TRBJ1-2, with D tentatively TRBD1 (5 bases). Germline V gene data show CDR1 as KGHSH and CDR2 as LQKENI. This CDR3 has 16 residues. The germline V and J ends were trimmed by 3 bases and 8 bases, with 22 bases remaining between them. The CDR3 is CASSPYRLDTGGGYTF. The CDR3 DNA reads TGTGCCAGCTCACCCTATCGGCTGGACACGGGCGGAGGCTACACCTTC.

This clone has only one observation. The V and J genes are TRBV7-9 and TRBJ1-2; no firm D call. The CDR3 spans 14 residues. Trimming took 4 bases from V and 4 from J, leaving 13 bases between them. From germline, CDR1 is SEHNR and CDR2 FQNEAQ (reference sequence). The CDR3 protein is CASSSMGRFYGYTF. CDR3 nucleotides: TGTGCCAGCAGCTCGATGGGCAGATTCTATGGCTACACCTTC.

The chain joins TRBV5-6 to TRBJ1-1; the match to TRBD1 covers 9 bases. Per the germline V gene, CDR1 is SGHDT and CDR2 is YYEEEE. V gave up 3 bases and J gave up 5 bases; unmatched junction bases: 8. The CDR3 has 15 amino acids. CDR3 sequence (DNA): TGTGCCAGCAGCTCCCGGGACAGGGCTTATACTGAAGCTTTCTTT. Its translation: CASSSRDRAYTEAFF.

The rearrangement joins TRBV19 to TRBJ2-2, with D perhaps given as TRBD1 or TRBD2 (5 bases each). This CDR3 region has 15 residues. Trimming took off 9 bases at V and 0 bases at J, with 14 bases between the two ends. The V gene's germline CDR1 is LNHDA and CDR2 SQIVND (reference sequence). The CDR3, as DNA: TGTGCCAGCACCGGGACGGAAGCGAACACCGGGGAGCTGTTTTTT. It translates to CASTGTEANTGELFF.

The chain joins TRBV7-8 to TRBJ2-7; D is perhaps TRBD2 (5 bases). Germline V gives CDR1 SGHVS, CDR2 FQNEAQ. CDR3 length equals 16 residues. The ends were cut back, 1 base at V and 1 base at J, with 14 bases in the middle. Here the CDR3 DNA reads TGTGCCAGCAGCTTAGTAATCCGGGGTGAGTCCTACGAGCAGTACTTC. This translates into CASSLVIRGESYEQYF.

The chain employs TRBV18 and TRBJ2-7; 8 nucleotides align to TRBD1. Trimming at V came to 2 bases and at J to 4 bases, leaving 7 bases not matched to a gene. CDR3 length: 15 residues. Germline assignment: CDR1 KGHSH and CDR2 LQKENI. The chain's CDR3 is CASSPAGRGRYEQYF. CDR3 sequence (DNA): TGTGCCAGCTCACCAGCGGGCAGGGGGCGGTACGAGCAGTACTTC.

The CDR3 DNA is TGTGCCATCAAATACGGGACCTCTTCGGACTACGAGCAGTACTTC. Protein sequence: CAIKYGTSSDYEQYF. The genes are TRBV10-3 and TRBJ2-7; tentatively, D is TRBD1 or TRBD2 (5 bases each). This CDR3 spans 15 amino acids. V was trimmed by 7 bases and J by 3 bases, leaving 19 bases between them. Looked up from germline, CDR1 is ENHRY and CDR2 is SYGVKD.

J is TRBJ2-7 and V is TRBV7-9; the match to TRBD1 covers 12 bases. Germline lookup yields CDR1 SEHNR and CDR2 FQNEAQ (reference sequence). The ends lost 6 bases at V and 12 bases at J; junction bases unmatched: 12. This CDR3 comprises 14 residues. The CDR3 sequence: CASSYPEGQGALYF. The CDR3 DNA sequence: TGTGCCAGCAGTTATCCCGAGGGACAGGGGGCTTTGTACTTC.

The chain recombines TRBV27 with TRBJ2-7; 11 bases are a match to TRBD2. The J segment lost 6 bases and the V segment lost 5 bases, leaving 9 bases of the junction unmatched. This CDR3 has 15 residues. The V gene's germline CDR1 is MNHEY and CDR2 SMNVEV (reference sequence). As DNA, the CDR3 is TGTGCCAGCAGTCCTTTAACTAGCGGGAGAAGCGAGCAGTACTTC. Translated: CASSPLTSGRSEQYF.

V is TRBV2 and J is TRBJ1-3; tentative D call: TRBD1 (6 bases). In germline, CDR1 is SNHLY, CDR2 FYNNEI. CDR3 length: 14 residues. V gave up 8 bases and J gave up 2 bases, with 13 bases separating them. CDR3 DNA: TGTGCCAGCCTAGGGGGGGGAACTGGAAACACCATATATTTT. Its translation: CASLGGGTGNTIYF.

The chain carries TRBV19 and TRBJ1-1; the D is unclear. The CDR3 is 14 amino acids. Trimming cost V 6 bases and J 0 bases, with 11 bases left between them. Germline lookup yields CDR1 LNHDA and CDR2 SQIVND (reference sequence). The CDR3 loop is CASSSVTLNTEAFF. The CDR3 coding sequence is TGTGCCAGTAGCTCAGTCACCCTGAACACTGAAGCTTTCTTT.

The CDR3 bases are TGTGCCAGCAGCGTAGCGTCGGTGGCCTCTTATAATTCACCCCTCCACTTT. As protein: CASSVASVASYNSPLHF. This chain connects TRBV9 to TRBJ1-6; D remains ambiguous. This CDR3 has 17 amino acids. The V end was cut by 0 bases, the J end by 4 bases, with 14 bases between. In germline, CDR1 is SGDLS, CDR2 YYNGEE.

The V call is TRBV2, the J call TRBJ2-7; 10 positions agree with TRBD1. CDR1 SNHLY and CDR2 FYNNEI come from the germline V gene. The V segment lost 8 bases and the J segment 4 bases; nucleotides outside the gene matches: 2. The CDR3 runs to 12 residues. This chain's CDR3 is CASGDRGYEQYF. CDR3 DNA sequence: TGTGCCAGCGGGGACAGGGGATACGAGCAGTACTTC.

The chain joins TRBV10-3 to TRBJ1-1; 12 bases are a match to TRBD1. CDR3 length: 15 residues. CDR1 ENHRY and CDR2 SYGVKD come from the germline V gene. Trimming cost V 9 bases and J 5 bases; bases outside gene matches: 10. The CDR3 region has the DNA TGTGCCATATCCGGGACAGGGGGCCGGTGGACTGAAGCTTTCTTT. It yields the protein CAISGTGGRWTEAFF.

The rearrangement links TRBV11-2 to TRBJ1-1; D is unclear. CDR3 length: 10 residues. The germline V gene encodes CDR1 SGHAT and CDR2 FQNNGV. The ends were cut back, 8 bases at V and 3 bases at J, with 4 bases in the middle. The CDR3, as DNA: TGTGCCAGCGGACACACTGAAGCTTTCTTT. It codes for CASGHTEAFF.

This chain connects TRBV29-1 to TRBJ2-2; a possible D gene is TRBD1 (5 bases). The V end was cut by 3 bases, the J end by 3 bases, with 11 bases between. Germline values: CDR1 SQVTM, CDR2 ANQGSEA. The CDR3 extends over 14 amino acids. CDR3 in amino acids: CSVDRAPYTGELFF. DNA of the CDR3: TGCAGCGTTGACAGGGCCCCTTACACCGGGGAGCTGTTTTTT.

The chain uses TRBV6-5 and TRBJ2-1, with 7 positions matching TRBD2. The germline CDR1 and CDR2 sequences are MNHEY and SVGAGI. Unmatched junction bases numbered 13, after V lost 6 bases and J lost 8 bases. CDR3 length: 15 residues. The DNA of the CDR3 is TGTGCCAGCAGACACCGGGGAGGCGGGAGAGATGAGCAGTTCTTC. Its translation: CASRHRGGGRDEQFF.

The chain links TRBV5-1 to TRBJ2-7, with D tentatively TRBD1 or TRBD2 (5 bases each). Trimming removed 4 bases at V and 0 bases at J, with 17 bases between. CDR1 and CDR2 from the germline V gene are SGHRS and YFSETQ. The length of the CDR3 is 16 residues. CDR3 DNA: TGCGCCAGCAGCCCTTGGGCCGGGACGGACTCCTACGAGCAGTACTTC. Translated, it gives CASSPWAGTDSYEQYF.

This chain joins TRBV10-1 and TRBJ1-2; weak D call: TRBD1 (5 bases). The V gene lost 3 bases and the J gene lost 6 bases, with 11 bases spanning the gap. Per germline, CDR1 WNHNN and CDR2 SYGVQD (reference sequence). The CDR3 extends over 13 amino acids. The CDR3 region has the DNA TGCGCCAGCAGTGAAAGCAAGGGGAATGGCTACACCTTC. It yields the protein CASSESKGNGYTF.